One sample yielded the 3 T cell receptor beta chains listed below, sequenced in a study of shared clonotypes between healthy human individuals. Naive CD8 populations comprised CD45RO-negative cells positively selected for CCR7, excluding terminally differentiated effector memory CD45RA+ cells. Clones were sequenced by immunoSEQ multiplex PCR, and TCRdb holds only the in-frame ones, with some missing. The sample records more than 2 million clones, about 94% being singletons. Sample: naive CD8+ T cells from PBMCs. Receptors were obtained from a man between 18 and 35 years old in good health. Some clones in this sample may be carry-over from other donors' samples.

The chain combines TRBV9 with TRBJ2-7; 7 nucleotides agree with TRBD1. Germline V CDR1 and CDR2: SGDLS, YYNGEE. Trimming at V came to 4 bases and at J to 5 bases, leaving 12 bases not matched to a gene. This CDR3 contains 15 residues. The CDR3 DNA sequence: TGTGCCAGCAGCCCGTGGGACAGCCCTCTCGACGAGCAGTACTTC. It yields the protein CASSPWDSPLDEQYF.

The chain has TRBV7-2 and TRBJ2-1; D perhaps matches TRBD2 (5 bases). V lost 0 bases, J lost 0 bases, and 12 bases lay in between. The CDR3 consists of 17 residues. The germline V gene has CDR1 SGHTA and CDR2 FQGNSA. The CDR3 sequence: CASSLAGERLSYNEQFF. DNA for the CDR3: TGTGCCAGCAGCTTAGCTGGGGAGAGACTCTCCTACAATGAGCAGTTCTTC.

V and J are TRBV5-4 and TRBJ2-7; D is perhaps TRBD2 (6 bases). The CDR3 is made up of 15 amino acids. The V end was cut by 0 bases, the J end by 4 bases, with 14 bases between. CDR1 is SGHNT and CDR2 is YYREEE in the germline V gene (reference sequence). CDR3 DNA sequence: TGTGCCAGCAGCTTGGGACGGGAGCCGTTTTACGAGCAGTACTTC. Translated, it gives CASSLGREPFYEQYF.